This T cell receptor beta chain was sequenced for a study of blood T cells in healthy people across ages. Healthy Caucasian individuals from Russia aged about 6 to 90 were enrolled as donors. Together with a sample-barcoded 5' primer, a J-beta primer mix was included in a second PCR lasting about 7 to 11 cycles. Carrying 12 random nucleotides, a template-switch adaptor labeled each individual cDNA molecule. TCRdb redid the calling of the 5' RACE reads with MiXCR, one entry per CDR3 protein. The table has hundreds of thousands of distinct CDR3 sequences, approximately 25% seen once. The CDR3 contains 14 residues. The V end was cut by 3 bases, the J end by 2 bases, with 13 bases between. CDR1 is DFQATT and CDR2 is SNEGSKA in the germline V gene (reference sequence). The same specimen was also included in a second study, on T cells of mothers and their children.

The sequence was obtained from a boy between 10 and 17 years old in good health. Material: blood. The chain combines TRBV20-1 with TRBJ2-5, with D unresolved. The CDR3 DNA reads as TGCAGTGCTAGTTTCGACACCCTACAAGAGACCCAGTACTTC. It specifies CSASFDTLQETQYF.